The next 30 T cell receptor beta chains were all read from a single sample in a study of shared clonotypes between healthy human individuals. Sequencing used immunoSEQ multiplex PCR; TCRdb keeps in-frame clones, though not all of them. The table has more than 2,000,000 clones, over 85% seen once; the top ten hold over 0.12%. What was sequenced was naive CD4+ T cells sorted from blood. Documented subset: CD45RA+ positively selected. These receptors were obtained from a man younger than 30 in good health.

The chain links TRBV10-1 to TRBJ2-1, with 11 bases that match TRBD2. The CDR3 totals 16 residues. V lost 0 bases to trimming and J lost 5 bases; unmatched junction nucleotides: 3. CDR1 and CDR2 (germline): WNHNN, SYGVQD (reference sequence). CDR3 DNA sequence: TGCGCCAGCAGTGAGTCGAGACTAGCGGGGAACAATGAGCAGTTCTTC. As protein: CASSESRLAGNNEQFF.

The V call is TRBV5-1, the J call TRBJ2-5; no firm D call. The V gene lost 5 bases and the J gene lost 5 bases, with 10 bases spanning the gap. Germline V gene sequence: CDR1 SGHRS, CDR2 YFSETQ. CDR3 length equals 12 residues. The CDR3 DNA reads TGCGCCAGCAGTACGAGTGGGGAGACCCAGTACTTC. Translated: CASSTSGETQYF.

As for this clone: A read error may account for a junction end that differs from germline. The genes are TRBV7-7 and TRBJ2-5, with 7 bases identical to TRBD2. The V gene's germline CDR1 is SSHAT and CDR2 FNYEAQ (reference sequence). This CDR3 region has 14 residues. The CDR3 bases are TGTGCTAGCAGCCCCGCGGGGGTCCAAGAGACCCAGTACTTC. Its translation: CASSPAGVQETQYF.

The V call is TRBV9, the J call TRBJ2-4, with TRBD2 matching over 13 bases. This CDR3 is built from 15 residues. CDR1 and CDR2 from the germline V gene are SGDLS and YYNGEE. The junction had 7 bases not matched to a gene; V was cut back by 4 bases and J by 9 bases. The CDR3 DNA is TGTGCCAGCAGCACGGGACTAGCGGGACACGGCATTCAGTACTTC. Its protein product is CASSTGLAGHGIQYF.

As to this clone: Other DNA sequences in this specimen translate into the identical CDR3. This chain joins TRBV6-5 and TRBJ2-1; D is unresolved. Germline V gene sequence: CDR1 MNHEY, CDR2 SVGAGI. The CDR3 contains 11 residues. V was trimmed by 4 bases and J by 10 bases, leaving 8 bases between them. As DNA, the CDR3 is TGTGCCAGCAGTTCCCCCGGAGAGCAGTTCTTC. Its protein product is CASSSPGEQFF.

As to this clone: Other DNA sequences from this sample encode an identical CDR3 as well. V and J are TRBV5-1 and TRBJ2-3, with 11 bases identical to TRBD2. With V trimmed by 0 bases and J by 2 bases, 2 bases remained unmatched. Germline loops: CDR1 SGHRS, CDR2 YFSETQ. The CDR3 covers 16 residues. CDR3 DNA: TGCGCCAGCAGCTTGGTAGCGGGAGGGTCCACAGATACGCAGTATTTT. Translation gives CASSLVAGGSTDTQYF.

The J gene is TRBJ2-2, the V gene TRBV30, with 7 bases lining up with TRBD2. CDR3 size: 18 residues. The ends lost 4 bases at V and 3 bases at J; junction bases unmatched: 17. Germline-derived CDR1 and CDR2 are GTSNPN and SVGIG (reference sequence). CDR3 amino acids: CAWKGPGGAGRYTGELFF. The CDR3 coding sequence is TGTGCCTGGAAGGGTCCGGGGGGAGCGGGGCGGTACACCGGGGAGCTGTTTTTT.

Concerning this clone itself: Other DNA sequences in this sample translate to the same CDR3. The chain couples TRBV19 to TRBJ1-5; 9 bases map to TRBD1. Trimming took 4 bases from V and 0 from J; bases not matched to a gene: 1. This CDR3 contains 15 residues. Germline CDR1 is LNHDA and CDR2 is SQIVND (reference sequence). CDR3 in DNA: TGTGCCAGTAGTAGGGGACAGGGTAGCAATCAGCCCCAGCATTTT. The encoded protein is CASSRGQGSNQPQHF.

The rearrangement links TRBV7-2 to TRBJ1-3; D is possibly TRBD1 (6 bases). Germline assignment: CDR1 SGHTA and CDR2 FQGNSA. This CDR3 region has 15 residues. Between the trimmed V and J ends, which lost 5 bases and 2 bases, there was a span of 13 bases. In nucleotides, the CDR3 is TGTGCCAGCAGCCGCCGGGACAACACTGGAAACACCATATATTTT. Translated: CASSRRDNTGNTIYF.

The chain combines TRBV18 with TRBJ1-1; D is ambiguous. The CDR3 sequence is 16 residues long. CDR1 is KGHSH, CDR2 LQKENI, per germline. Trimming shortened V by 0 bases and J by 1 base, and 12 bases separated the two germline ends. This chain's CDR3 is CASSPPQEGSNTEAFF. The CDR3 coding sequence is TGTGCCAGCTCACCACCCCAAGAGGGATCGAACACTGAAGCTTTCTTT.

Of note for this clone: This same CDR3 is encoded by further DNA sequences in the sample. The chain employs TRBV14 and TRBJ1-2; a weak D match, TRBD1 (5 bases). V gave up 4 bases and J gave up 1 base, with 7 bases separating them. The CDR3 runs to 13 residues. Germline lookup yields CDR1 SGHDN and CDR2 FVKESK. Here the CDR3 reads CASSPGINYGYTF. In DNA, the CDR3 is TGTGCCAGCAGCCCAGGGATTAACTATGGCTACACCTTC.

The chain has TRBV28 and TRBJ2-7; TRBD1 might be the D (5 bases). Germline V lookup: CDR1 MDHEN, CDR2 SYDVKM. The CDR3 consists of 15 residues. The ends were cut back, 2 bases at V and 6 bases at J, with 17 bases in the middle. CDR3 DNA sequence: TGTGCCAGCAGTTTAACCAGGGCCTCTCTGGTCGAGCAGTACTTC. Translating it yields CASSLTRASLVEQYF.

This chain links TRBV6-1 with TRBJ2-7, with D perhaps assigned TRBD1 or TRBD2 (5 bases each). CDR1 is MNHNS and CDR2 is SASEGT in the germline V gene. Trimming removed 4 bases at V and 2 bases at J, with 27 bases between. The CDR3 runs to 19 residues. The CDR3 loop is CASSGKNPMRDRLTYEQYF. The CDR3, as DNA: TGTGCCAGCAGTGGAAAAAATCCTATGAGGGACCGATTAACCTACGAGCAGTACTTC.

The V gene is TRBV7-9, the J gene TRBJ1-2; no clear D gene. This CDR3 has 15 residues. Trimming took 2 bases from V and 8 from J, leaving 18 bases between them. Germline V gene sequence: CDR1 SEHNR, CDR2 FQNEAQ (reference sequence). DNA of the CDR3: TGTGCCAGCAGCTTAAGCGCCAGCACCCCCATAGGCTACACCTTC. Its translation is CASSLSASTPIGYTF.

V usage is TRBV19 and J usage is TRBJ1-6; TRBD1 aligns across 10 bases. From germline, CDR1 is LNHDA and CDR2 SQIVND (reference sequence). The trim removed 4 bases at V and 4 bases at J, leaving 4 bases unmatched. The CDR3 covers 16 residues. The CDR3 region is CASSTPDRGYNSPLHF. In DNA form, the CDR3 reads TGTGCCAGTAGTACCCCGGACAGGGGGTATAATTCACCCCTCCACTTT. The full variable domain, with the rest looked up from reference TRBV19 and TRBJ1-6, is DGGITQSPKYLFRKEGQNVTLSCEQNLNHDAMYWYRQDPGQGLRLIYYSQIVNDFQKGDIAEGYSVSREKKESFPLTVTSAQKNPTAFYLCASSTPDRGYNSPLHFGNGTRLTVT.

The chain carries TRBV4-3 and TRBJ2-7, with 9 nucleotides matching TRBD1. The germline V gene encodes CDR1 LGHNA and CDR2 YSLEER. The ends lost 4 bases at V and 2 bases at J; junction bases unmatched: 3. The CDR3 covers 14 residues. DNA of the CDR3: TGCGCCAGCAGCCGGGGACAGGGCGCCTACGAGCAGTACTTC. Translated, it gives CASSRGQGAYEQYF.

The chain joins TRBV4-3 to TRBJ1-2; maybe TRBD1 (5 bases). The CDR3 runs 15 residues. Germline V lookup: CDR1 LGHNA, CDR2 YSLEER. Trimming took 0 bases from V and 3 from J, leaving 11 bases between them. The CDR3: CASSQDGAGDYGYTF. The CDR3 DNA reads TGCGCCAGCAGCCAAGATGGGGCGGGGGACTATGGCTACACCTTC.

The chain's CDR3 is CASSFQGPRAYNEQFF. The DNA for the CDR3 is TGTGCCAGCAGTTTCCAAGGACCGAGGGCCTACAATGAGCAGTTCTTC. The chain couples TRBV28 to TRBJ2-1; D possibly corresponds to TRBD2 (5 bases). Germline loops: CDR1 MDHEN, CDR2 SYDVKM. V was trimmed by 3 bases and J by 2 bases, leaving 14 bases between them. The CDR3 has 16 amino acids.

Notes on this clone: The germline gene is not matched at one end of the junction; a read error may be the cause. V is TRBV7-7 and J is TRBJ2-5; 8 positions match TRBD1. The CDR3 totals 13 residues. Germline lookup yields CDR1 SSHAT and CDR2 FNYEAQ (reference sequence). CDR3 sequence (DNA): TGTGCTAGCAGCCAGACAGGGGCAGAGACCCAGTACTTC. Its protein product is CASSQTGAETQYF.

The rearrangement uses TRBV6-4 and TRBJ1-6; tentatively, D is TRBD1 (5 bases). This CDR3 spans 16 amino acids. Germline CDR1 MRHNA, CDR2 SNTAGT. Trimming removed 5 bases from V and 8 bases from J, with 19 bases in between. CDR3 region: CASSISFGQQYSPLHF. The CDR3 DNA reads TGTGCCAGCAGTATTAGTTTTGGACAACAATATTCACCCCTCCACTTT.

The chain combines TRBV6-5 with TRBJ1-4, with 7 bases identical to TRBD1. The CDR3 spans 14 residues. V gave up 5 bases and J gave up 8 bases; unmatched junction bases: 8. From germline, CDR1 is MNHEY and CDR2 SVGAGI. The CDR3 DNA reads as TGTGCCAGCAGTCCCAGGGGGTTTGGGGAAAAACTGTTTTTT. It yields the protein CASSPRGFGEKLFF.

This chain uses TRBV18 with TRBJ2-5; tentatively, D is TRBD2 (6 bases). V gave up 4 bases and J gave up 1 base, with 10 bases separating them. Looked up from germline, CDR1 is KGHSH and CDR2 is LQKENI. This CDR3 is built from 14 residues. CDR3 region: CASSRGSGQETQYF. The CDR3 bases are TGTGCCAGCTCACGAGGTAGCGGCCAAGAGACCCAGTACTTC.

The chain is built from TRBV19 and TRBJ2-6, with a possible D match to TRBD1 (6 bases). Germline V gene data show CDR1 as LNHDA and CDR2 as SQIVND (reference sequence). The CDR3 has 18 residues. The ends were cut back, 1 base at V and 1 base at J, with 14 bases in the middle. CDR3: CASSIAQGTLSGANVLTF. CDR3 sequence (DNA): TGTGCCAGTAGTATAGCCCAGGGGACCCTTTCTGGGGCCAACGTCCTGACTTTC.

J is TRBJ2-7 and V is TRBV5-1; 9 bases align to TRBD1. Germline V CDR1 and CDR2: SGHRS, YFSETQ. This CDR3 comprises 15 residues. Trimming cost V 0 bases and J 4 bases; bases outside gene matches: 5. The CDR3 DNA reads as TGCGCCAGCAGCTTGGTAGGAGACAGGGGGTACGAGCAGTACTTC. Translation gives CASSLVGDRGYEQYF.

The rearrangement joins TRBV5-6 to TRBJ2-1, with TRBD2 identical over 12 bases. In germline, CDR1 is SGHDT, CDR2 YYEEEE. J lost 2 bases, V lost 4 bases, and 7 bases had no gene match. The CDR3 loop spans 17 amino acids. In DNA form, the CDR3 reads TGTGCCAGCAGCCAACGGACTAGCGGGAAGCCCTACAATGAGCAGTTCTTC. Translating it yields CASSQRTSGKPYNEQFF. Combining the CDR3 with reference TRBV5-6 and TRBJ2-1 gives the whole variable domain DAGVTQSPTHLIKTRGQQVTLRCSPKSGHDTVSWYQQALGQGPQFIFQYYEEEERQRGNFPDRFSGHQFPNYSSELNVNALLLGDSALYLCASSQRTSGKPYNEQFFGPGTRLTVL.

This chain uses TRBV6-1 with TRBJ2-6, with D perhaps matching TRBD2 (5 bases). V was trimmed by 2 bases and J by 0 bases, leaving 20 bases between them. The germline V gene has CDR1 MNHNS and CDR2 SASEGT. This CDR3 is 20 amino acids long. CDR3 loop: CASSEIYPSLAGSGANVLTF. The CDR3 coding sequence is TGTGCCAGCAGTGAAATTTACCCTTCCCTCGCGGGCTCTGGGGCCAACGTCCTGACTTTC.

Only one count was recorded for this clone. The J gene is TRBJ2-5, the V gene TRBV19; the match to TRBD2 covers 9 bases. The CDR3 length is 13 residues. Germline V gene lookup returns CDR1 LNHDA and CDR2 SQIVND (reference sequence). V shed 7 bases and J 3 bases; nucleotides not matched to a gene: 3. In DNA form, the CDR3 reads TGTGCCAGTATCCCTAGCGGGGAAGAGACCCAGTACTTC. It translates to CASIPSGEETQYF.

This clone has just a few counts. The rearrangement joins TRBV30 to TRBJ1-5; tentatively, D is TRBD1 (6 bases). CDR1 and CDR2 from the germline V gene are GTSNPN and SVGIG (reference sequence). The CDR3 is 14 residues long. V lost 1 base, J lost 5 bases, and 12 bases lay in between. The CDR3 DNA sequence: TGTGCCTGGAGTGGGGACAAGGTGGATCAGCCCCAGCATTTT. Translating it yields CAWSGDKVDQPQHF.

V is TRBV7-2 and J is TRBJ2-7; 10 bases align to TRBD2. V shed 7 bases, J shed 2 bases, and the junction held 5 bases outside the gene matches. From germline, CDR1 is SGHTA and CDR2 FQGNSA. CDR3 length: 14 amino acids. This CDR3 reads CASTSGSGAYEQYF. The CDR3 coding sequence is TGTGCCAGCACTAGCGGGAGTGGGGCCTACGAGCAGTACTTC.

The chain recombines TRBV6-5 with TRBJ1-2, with D uncertain. V lost 0 bases to trimming and J lost 4 bases, with 9 bases between them. The CDR3 is 14 amino acids. Per germline, CDR1 MNHEY and CDR2 SVGAGI. CDR3 coding DNA: TGTGCCAGCAGTTACTCGATCGGGATCTATGGCTACACCTTC. Protein: CASSYSIGIYGYTF.